This TCR beta chain derives from a study of blood T cell repertoires in COVID-19. The method was immunoSEQ multiplex PCR; TCRdb's version includes in-frame clones alone and lacks a portion of them. The table has fewer than 450,000 clones, more than 75% seen once. The length of the CDR3 is 13 residues. Germline CDR1 is SQVTM and CDR2 is ANQGSEA. With V trimmed by 7 bases and J by 7 bases, 6 bases remained unmatched. This receptor was obtained from a woman aged 18 to 35 who had recovered from COVID-19. This rearrangement joins TRBV29-1 to TRBJ2-3; 12 bases are shared with TRBD2. Source material: PBMCs or T cells enriched from blood (not recorded which). This CDR3 reads CSDLAGGPNTQYF. CDR3 DNA: TGCAGCGATCTAGCGGGGGGGCCAAATACGCAGTATTTT.